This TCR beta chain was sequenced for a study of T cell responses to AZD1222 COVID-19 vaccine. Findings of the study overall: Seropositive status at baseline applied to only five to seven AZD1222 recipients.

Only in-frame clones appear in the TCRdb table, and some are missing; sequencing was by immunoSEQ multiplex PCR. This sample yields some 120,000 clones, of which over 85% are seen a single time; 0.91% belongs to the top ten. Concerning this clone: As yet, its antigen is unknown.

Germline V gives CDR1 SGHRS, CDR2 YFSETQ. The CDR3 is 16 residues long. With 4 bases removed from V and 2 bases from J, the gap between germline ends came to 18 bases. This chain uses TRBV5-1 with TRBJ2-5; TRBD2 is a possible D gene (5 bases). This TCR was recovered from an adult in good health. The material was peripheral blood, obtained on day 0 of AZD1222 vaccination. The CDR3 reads CASSTVARTGQETQYF. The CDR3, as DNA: TGCGCCAGCAGCACGGTGGCCAGGACGGGGCAAGAGACCCAGTACTTC.